Listed below are T cell receptor beta chains from one sample, sequenced in a study of long-term antiretroviral therapy in people with HIV. Here immunoSEQ multiplex PCR was the method, and the copy in TCRdb shows in-frame clones only, minus some. The sample shows about 11,000 clones, about 89% of them seen only once. The sequencing here drew on unsorted PBMCs, taken 0.2 years before starting antiretroviral therapy. These receptors were taken from a woman aged 40 to 50 with HIV. Both conserved end residues are trimmed from each CDR3. Rows give clone size only sometimes, using once, few, many, or a class for an expanded clone.

>TRBV10-3|TRBJ1-2|NA
AISSGTGYGYT
>TRBV9|TRBJ2-3|NA
ASSTGLQTAVRQY
>TRBV29-1|TRBJ2-2|NA
SVVQNTGELF
>TRBV11-2|TRBJ2-7|NA
ASSSEYRVAQY
>TRBV5-6|TRBJ1-1|NA
ASSLDRTLNTEAF
>TRBV30|TRBJ2-3|NA
AWRISGGSYTRTDTQY
>TRBV19|TRBJ1-5|few
ASSTWDRGSQPQH
>TRBV30|TRBJ2-1|NA
AWSVSQYNEQF
>TRBV5-5|TRBJ2-7|NA
ASSPLPGRLSGEQY
>TRBV2|TRBJ1-2|NA
ASSSRQGGLANYGYT
>TRBV5-8|TRBJ2-4|NA
ASSRAGTNIQY
>TRBV9|TRBJ2-6|NA
ASSLDSSGANVLT
>TRBV2|TRBJ1-2|NA
ASSGRVHGYT
>TRBV30|TRBJ2-7|NA
AWSGDGGYEQY
>TRBV29-1|TRBJ2-7|NA
SVVVGGPNEQY
>TRBV7-2|TRBJ2-7|NA
ASSPSGGQVAYEQY
>TRBV30|TRBJ2-3|once
AWSVGQSTDTQY
>TRBV4-2|TRBJ1-2|NA
ASSQDAQGSYGYT
>TRBV27|TRBJ1-1|NA
ASARGLDGRVSAF
>TRBV7-9|TRBJ1-4|NA
ASSPQPGLPWEKLF
>TRBV5-6|TRBJ1-4|NA
ASSLIVQGEEKLF
>TRBV14|TRBJ2-2|NA
ASSQTGTGYSGELF
>TRBV6-5|TRBJ2-5|NA
ASSRGQQETQY
>TRBV5-1|TRBJ2-3|NA
ASSLATSASTDTQY
>TRBV4-3|TRBJ2-1|NA
ASSQDRIQGPDEQF
>TRBV6-6|TRBJ2-5|NA
ASSYTSGVRETQY
>TRBV7-2|TRBJ2-5|NA
ASSLAHQETQY
>TRBV5-6|TRBJ1-3|NA
ASSLFSGNTIY
>TRBV9|TRBJ2-3|NA
ASSVGGGDTQY
>TRBV28|TRBJ2-7|NA
ASSSGQGAEQY
>TRBV12-5|TRBJ2-3|NA
ASGPWTSGGVVDTQY
>TRBV19|TRBJ1-1|NA
ASSPQTRSEAF
>TRBV7-9|TRBJ1-2|few
ASSLTDRVVSYT
>TRBV6-6|TRBJ2-3|NA
ASSSLNTQY
>TRBV27|TRBJ2-1|NA
ASRSPGQGGPHKQF
>TRBV5-5|TRBJ1-3|NA
ASSPGHSGNTIY
>TRBV5-6|TRBJ2-7|NA
ASSLGHISYEQY
>TRBV30|TRBJ1-1|NA
AWSVRMGNTEAF
>TRBV19|TRBJ1-1|NA
ASSWVGEAF
>TRBV5-1|TRBJ2-1|NA
ASSLVYNEQF